This is a list of T cell receptor beta chains from one sample in a study of blood T cells in healthy people across ages. One entry per CDR3 protein results from TCRdb running MiXCR on the 5' RACE reads. The data contain some 700,000 distinct CDR3 sequences, around 40% of them seen just once; the ten biggest clones take up roughly 20%. Sequencing was performed on blood. The source of these receptors is a woman in her sixties or seventies in good health. CDR3s include the opening cysteine and the closing phenylalanine or tryptophan. A D gene is named only where the DNA matches it firmly. The listing skips clone size in some rows; elsewhere it reads once, few, many or a size class.

v_call: TRBV4-2; clone_size: many; j_call: TRBJ2-3; d_call: NA; cdr3_nt: TGTGCCAGCAGCCAAGATGTCGGTTATTCTAGCACAGATACGCAGTATTTT; cdr3_aa: CASSQDVGYSSTDTQYF
v_call: TRBV20-1; clone_size: many; j_call: TRBJ2-1; d_call: TRBD2; cdr3_nt: TGCAGTGCTCCGACTAGCGGGTCCTACAATGAGCAGTTCTTC; cdr3_aa: CSAPTSGSYNEQFF
v_call: TRBV10-3; clone_size: NA; j_call: TRBJ1-6; d_call: NA; cdr3_nt: TGTGCCATCAGTGAGTCCGGGACGGATAATTCACCCCTCCACTTT; cdr3_aa: CAISESGTDNSPLHF
v_call: TRBV12-3/TRBV12-4; clone_size: many; j_call: TRBJ1-5; d_call: TRBD1; cdr3_nt: TGTGCCAGCAGTGTTGGGACAGGGAATCAGCCCCAGCATTTT; cdr3_aa: CASSVGTGNQPQHF
v_call: TRBV6-5; clone_size: few; j_call: TRBJ2-1; d_call: NA; cdr3_nt: TGTGCCAGCAGTTTCAGCGGGTTCACCAACAATGAGCAGTTCTTC; cdr3_aa: CASSFSGFTNNEQFF
v_call: TRBV29-1; clone_size: NA; j_call: TRBJ1-1; d_call: TRBD1; cdr3_nt: TGCAGCGTGAGGGGACAGGGAAATTCCTTGAACACTGGAGCTTTCTTT; cdr3_aa: CSVRGQGNSLNTGAFF
v_call: TRBV14; clone_size: many; j_call: TRBJ2-5; d_call: TRBD2; cdr3_nt: TGTGCCAGCAGCAGCGGGACTAGCGGGGCTGAGACCCAGTACTTC; cdr3_aa: CASSSGTSGAETQYF
v_call: TRBV19; clone_size: NA; j_call: TRBJ2-6; d_call: TRBD1; cdr3_nt: TGTGCCAGTAGTCCCGGGACAGTCAACGTCCTGACTTTC; cdr3_aa: CASSPGTVNVLTF
v_call: TRBV6-2/TRBV6-3; clone_size: NA; j_call: TRBJ2-3; d_call: NA; cdr3_nt: TGTGCCAGCAGACTTATCGGTAGCACAGATACGCAGTATTTT; cdr3_aa: CASRLIGSTDTQYF
v_call: TRBV20-1; clone_size: NA; j_call: TRBJ2-1; d_call: NA; cdr3_nt: TGCAGTGCTCCGAGGGGGGGTGGCAATGAGCAGTTCTTC; cdr3_aa: CSAPRGGGNEQFF
v_call: TRBV2; clone_size: NA; j_call: TRBJ2-7; d_call: NA; cdr3_nt: TGTGCCAGCCTGCCGGGCAGGGCCCTTGACTACGAGCAGTACTTC; cdr3_aa: CASLPGRALDYEQYF
v_call: TRBV18; clone_size: NA; j_call: TRBJ1-4; d_call: TRBD1; cdr3_nt: TGTGCCAGCTCACCACCTAACAGGGGAATGGATGAAAAACTGTTTTTT; cdr3_aa: CASSPPNRGMDEKLFF
v_call: TRBV20-1; clone_size: once; j_call: TRBJ2-1; d_call: TRBD2; cdr3_nt: TGCAGTGCTAGTGCTAGCGGGGTCTACAATGAGCAGTTCTTC; cdr3_aa: CSASASGVYNEQFF
v_call: TRBV20-1; clone_size: few; j_call: TRBJ2-3; d_call: TRBD2; cdr3_nt: TGCAGTGCTAGAGATCAGGGACTAGCGGGGTTAGTAGATACGCAGTATTTT; cdr3_aa: CSARDQGLAGLVDTQYF
v_call: TRBV11-2; clone_size: few; j_call: TRBJ1-2; d_call: NA; cdr3_nt: TGTGCCAGCAGCTTAGATCACACCAAGGGCTACACCTTC; cdr3_aa: CASSLDHTKGYTF
v_call: TRBV7-2; clone_size: few; j_call: TRBJ2-1; d_call: TRBD1; cdr3_nt: TGTGCCAGCAGCTTTGGGGACAGGGCGAATGAGCAGTTCTTC; cdr3_aa: CASSFGDRANEQFF
v_call: TRBV6-2/TRBV6-3; clone_size: NA; j_call: TRBJ2-5; d_call: TRBD1; cdr3_nt: TGTGCCAGCAGTTACCTAGTAGGGACAGGGCATTTCGTTGAGCAGTACTTC; cdr3_aa: CASSYLVGTGHFVEQYF
v_call: TRBV20-1; clone_size: many; j_call: TRBJ2-1; d_call: NA; cdr3_nt: TGCAGTGCGCCCTTGAGCTCTAATATCCAGTTCTTC; cdr3_aa: CSAPLSSNIQFF
v_call: TRBV12-3/TRBV12-4; clone_size: once; j_call: TRBJ2-6; d_call: NA; cdr3_nt: TGTGCCAGCAGTACAGGGATCCCTGGGGCCAACGTCCTGACTTTC; cdr3_aa: CASSTGIPGANVLTF
v_call: TRBV30; clone_size: NA; j_call: TRBJ2-5; d_call: TRBD1; cdr3_nt: TGTGTCTGGGACAGGGGTGAGACCCAGTACTTC; cdr3_aa: CVWDRGETQYF
v_call: TRBV6-6; clone_size: few; j_call: TRBJ1-5; d_call: TRBD1; cdr3_nt: TGTGCCAGCAGTTACCTGACAGGGGGCACGCATCAGCCCCAGCATTTT; cdr3_aa: CASSYLTGGTHQPQHF
v_call: TRBV20-1; clone_size: NA; j_call: TRBJ2-7; d_call: TRBD1; cdr3_nt: TGCAGTGCTATGACCGGGACAGGAACCTACGAGCAGTACTTC; cdr3_aa: CSAMTGTGTYEQYF
v_call: TRBV7-2; clone_size: few; j_call: TRBJ2-5; d_call: TRBD1; cdr3_nt: TGTGCCAGCAGACAAGGACAGGGCGGGAAGACCCAGTACTTC; cdr3_aa: CASRQGQGGKTQYF
v_call: TRBV3-1; clone_size: NA; j_call: TRBJ2-3; d_call: NA; cdr3_nt: TGTGCCAGCAGCCAAAGGACGGGCGGGCGAGATACGCAGTATTTT; cdr3_aa: CASSQRTGGRDTQYF